This TCR beta chain was recorded in a study of CD8+ T cells in alopecia areata. Across the study: Twice a day, 5 to 10 mg of oral tofacitinib was administered to treated patients.

A note on this clone: Antigen unknown.

cDNA reverse transcribed from extracted RNA served as the sequencing template. Sequenced by immunoSEQ multiplex PCR; TCRdb stores in-frame clones only, minus some. The repertoire holds around 140,000 clones, with roughly 50% as singletons. Study-wide points: On tofacitinib, scalp clonality and expanded CD8+ clones among top 100 fell significantly.

Germline V gene sequence: CDR1 SGHRS, CDR2 YFSETQ. Trimming at V came to 0 bases and at J to 5 bases, leaving 8 bases not matched to a gene. The CDR3 has 16 residues. Treatment of the sample: oral pan-JAK inhibitor, 5-10 mg twice daily. The sequence came from a human donor with alopecia areata. The chain uses TRBV5-1 and TRBJ2-3; 8 bases fit TRBD2. Sequenced here: CD8+ T cells sorted from blood, sampled at week 4, from a patient treated with tofacitinib. The CDR3 region is CASSLDAGGLGDTQYF. As DNA, the CDR3 is TGCGCCAGCAGCTTGGACGCGGGGGGCTTGGGAGATACGCAGTATTTT.